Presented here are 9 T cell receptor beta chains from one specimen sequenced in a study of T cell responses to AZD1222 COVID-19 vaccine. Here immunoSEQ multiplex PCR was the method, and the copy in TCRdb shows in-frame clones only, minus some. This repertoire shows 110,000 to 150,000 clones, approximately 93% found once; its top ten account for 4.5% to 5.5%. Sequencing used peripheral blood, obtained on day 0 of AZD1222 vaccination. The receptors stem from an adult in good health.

In DNA, the CDR3 is TGTGCCAGCTCACCACGGGAGGGCGCGATTTACAATGAGCAGTTCTTC. Amino acid sequence: CASSPREGAIYNEQFF. V usage is TRBV18 and J usage is TRBJ2-1, with 7 bases matching TRBD2. The CDR3 is made up of 16 amino acids. CDR1 and CDR2 from the germline V gene are KGHSH and LQKENI. The V and J ends lost 1 base and 4 bases, in that order; junction bases with no gene match: 7.

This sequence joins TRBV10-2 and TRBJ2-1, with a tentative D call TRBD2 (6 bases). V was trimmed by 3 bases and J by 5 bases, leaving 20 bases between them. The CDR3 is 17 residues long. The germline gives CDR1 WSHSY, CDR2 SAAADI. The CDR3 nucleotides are TGCGCCAGCAGTGAAAATGGGGACTCCCTAATGAACAATGAGCAGTTCTTC. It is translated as CASSENGDSLMNNEQFF.

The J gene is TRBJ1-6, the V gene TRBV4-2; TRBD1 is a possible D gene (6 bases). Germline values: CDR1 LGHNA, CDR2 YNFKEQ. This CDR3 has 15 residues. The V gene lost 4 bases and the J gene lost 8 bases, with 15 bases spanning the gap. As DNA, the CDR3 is TGTGCCAGCAGCCCCACCGGGACAACGGATTCACCCCTCCACTTT. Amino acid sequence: CASSPTGTTDSPLHF.

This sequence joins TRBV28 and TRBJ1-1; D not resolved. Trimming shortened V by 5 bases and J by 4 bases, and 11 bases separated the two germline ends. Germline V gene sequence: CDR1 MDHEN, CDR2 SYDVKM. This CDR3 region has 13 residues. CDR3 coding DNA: TGTGCCAGCAGTACACGGCGGGGCACTGAAGCTTTCTTT. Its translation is CASSTRRGTEAFF.

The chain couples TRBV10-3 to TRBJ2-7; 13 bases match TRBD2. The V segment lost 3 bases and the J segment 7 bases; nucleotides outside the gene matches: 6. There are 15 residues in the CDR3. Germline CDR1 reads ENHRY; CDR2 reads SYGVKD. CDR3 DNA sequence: TGTGCCATCAGTGATCCGGGACTAGCGGGATGGGAGCAGTACTTC. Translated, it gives CAISDPGLAGWEQYF.

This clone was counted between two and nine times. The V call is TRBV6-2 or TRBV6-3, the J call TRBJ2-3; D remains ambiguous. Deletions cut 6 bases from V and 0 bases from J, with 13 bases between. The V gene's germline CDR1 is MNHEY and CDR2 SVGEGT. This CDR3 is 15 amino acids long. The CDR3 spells CASSPLESSTDTQYF. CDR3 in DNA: TGTGCCAGCAGCCCGTTGGAGTCGAGCACAGATACGCAGTATTTT.

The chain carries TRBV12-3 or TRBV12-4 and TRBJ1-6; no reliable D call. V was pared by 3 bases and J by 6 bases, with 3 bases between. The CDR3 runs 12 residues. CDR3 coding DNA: TGTGCCAGCAGTTTTTTTAATTCACCCCTCCACTTT. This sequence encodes CASSFFNSPLHF.

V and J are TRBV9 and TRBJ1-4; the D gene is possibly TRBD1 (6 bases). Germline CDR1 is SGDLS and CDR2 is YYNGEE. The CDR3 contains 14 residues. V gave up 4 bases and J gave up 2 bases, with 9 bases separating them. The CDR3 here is CASSPTGTNEKLFF. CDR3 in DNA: TGTGCCAGCAGCCCGACAGGTACTAATGAAAAACTGTTTTTT.

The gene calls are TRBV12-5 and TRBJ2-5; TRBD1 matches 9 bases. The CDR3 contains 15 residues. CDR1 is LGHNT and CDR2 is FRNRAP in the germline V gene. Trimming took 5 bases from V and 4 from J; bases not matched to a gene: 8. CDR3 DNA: TGTGCTAGTGGTGGATACAGGGGGCAGGGAGAGACCCAGTACTTC. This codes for CASGGYRGQGETQYF.